This entry lists 29 T cell receptor beta chains sequenced from one sample in a study of shared clonotypes between healthy human individuals. The data were produced by immunoSEQ multiplex PCR, yet TCRdb's version contains in-frame clones alone and is incomplete. The sample lists some 1 million clones, around 74% seen once, with approximately 1.3% in the top ten. Material for sequencing was memory CD4+ T cells sorted from blood. Stated subset: CD45RA-negative fraction. The receptors derive from a young man in good health.

The chain is built from TRBV9 and TRBJ2-5; D is possibly TRBD2 (5 bases). The CDR3 has 16 residues. Trimming shortened V by 0 bases and J by 4 bases, and 16 bases separated the two germline ends. The V gene's germline CDR1 is SGDLS and CDR2 YYNGEE. The CDR3 is CASSVAGNGVRETQYF. In DNA form, the CDR3 reads TGTGCCAGCAGCGTAGCGGGGAACGGGGTAAGAGAGACCCAGTACTTC.

The chain recombines TRBV5-1 with TRBJ2-3; 13 bases align to TRBD2. The germline CDR1 and CDR2 sequences are SGHRS and YFSETQ. Losses at the gene ends were 0 bases for V and 5 bases for J; bases not matched to a gene: 6. CDR3 size: 17 residues. The CDR3, as DNA: TGCGCCAGCAGCTTGGCGCTACTAGCGGGAGGGTTAGATACGCAGTATTTT. It codes for CASSLALLAGGLDTQYF.

A note on this clone: This CDR3 is also generated by other DNA sequences in the sample. The chain is built from TRBV30 and TRBJ1-5; possible D gene TRBD1, 5 bases. CDR1 GTSNPN and CDR2 SVGIG come from the germline V gene (reference sequence). This CDR3 spans 12 amino acids. The V end lost 1 base, the J end lost 6 bases, and 7 bases lay between the germline ends. CDR3 nucleotide sequence: TGTGCCTGGAGTGGGGGGGGTCAGCCCCAGCATTTT. Encoded protein: CAWSGGGQPQHF.

Comment on this clone: Its ends do not fully match the called genes, so a read error is possible. The same CDR3 is also encoded by other DNA sequences in this sample. The chain employs TRBV2 and TRBJ1-2; no clear D gene. Germline V CDR1 and CDR2: SNHLY, FYNNEI. The length of the CDR3 is 11 residues. In DNA, the CDR3 is TGTGCCAGCAGTGAAAGAGATGGCTACACCTTT. It translates to CASSERDGYTF.

V and J are TRBV28 and TRBJ1-5; D perhaps matches TRBD1 (5 bases). This CDR3 contains 15 residues. V shed 6 bases and J shed 7 bases, with 19 bases lying between them. CDR1 and CDR2 (germline): MDHEN, SYDVKM. The CDR3 coding sequence is TGTGCCAGCAGGCGCCACCCAGGCGGGGCGCAGCCCCAGCATTTT. Its protein is CASRRHPGGAQPQHF.

The rearrangement joins TRBV6-6 to TRBJ2-7, with 10 bases fitting TRBD1. Germline trimming cut 6 bases from V and 4 bases from J; bases unmatched to any gene: 6. This CDR3 has 14 residues. The germline V gene encodes CDR1 MNHNY and CDR2 SVGAGI (reference sequence). Here the CDR3 reads CASSTGTGVYEQYF. CDR3 nucleotides: TGTGCCAGCAGCACCGGGACAGGGGTGTACGAGCAGTACTTC.

This chain connects TRBV2 to TRBJ1-6; 8 positions match TRBD1. The CDR3 is 16 amino acids. Germline V CDR1 and CDR2: SNHLY, FYNNEI. V shed 7 bases and J 10 bases; nucleotides not matched to a gene: 15. The CDR3 loop reads CASNPQGGVIGSPLHF. The CDR3 DNA follows: TGTGCCAGCAACCCACAGGGGGGAGTAATAGGCTCACCCCTCCACTTT.

Points on this clone: Other DNA sequences of this sample code for an identical CDR3. The V call is TRBV11-3, the J call TRBJ2-3; tentatively, D is TRBD1 or TRBD2 (6 bases each). Germline CDR1 reads SGHNT; CDR2 reads YENEEA. Trimming left V 3 bases short and J 6 bases short, with 10 bases between. The CDR3 is 13 residues long. This CDR3 reads CASSLGGRDTQYF. Here the CDR3 DNA reads TGTGCCAGCAGCTTGGGGGGCCGGGATACGCAGTATTTT.

This sequence joins TRBV5-1 and TRBJ2-4, with D tentatively TRBD1 or TRBD2 (5 bases each). Trimming removed 6 bases from V and 0 bases from J, with 13 bases in between. CDR3 size: 15 residues. CDR1 and CDR2 from the germline V gene are SGHRS and YFSETQ. CDR3 region: CASTLDGAAKNIQYF. CDR3 in DNA: TGCGCCAGCACCCTGGACGGGGCAGCCAAAAACATTCAGTACTTC. Full variable domain (remainder filled in from reference TRBV5-1 and TRBJ2-4): KAGVTQTPRYLIKTRGQQVTLSCSPISGHRSVSWYQQTPGQGLQFLFEYFSETQRNKGNFPGRFSGRQFSNSRSEMNVSTLELGDSALYLCASTLDGAAKNIQYFGAGTRLSVL.

J is TRBJ2-3 and V is TRBV5-1, with 7 nucleotides matching TRBD2. Germline CDR1 SGHRS, CDR2 YFSETQ. The CDR3 loop spans 16 amino acids. Germline trimming cut 1 base from V and 2 bases from J; bases unmatched to any gene: 7. The CDR3 bases are TGCGCCAGCAGCTTGTCGGCTAGCGGCAACACAGATACGCAGTATTTT. Translation gives CASSLSASGNTDTQYF.

The genes are TRBV6-4 and TRBJ1-2; 9 bases fit TRBD1. CDR1 and CDR2 from the germline V gene are MRHNA and SNTAGT. Unmatched junction bases numbered 8, after V lost 7 bases and J lost 8 bases. This CDR3 region has 13 residues. DNA for the CDR3: TGTGCCAGCACCAAGACAGGGGGTTCGGGCTACACCTTC. Translated, it gives CASTKTGGSGYTF.

On this clone: A junction end diverges from the germline sequence, so it may reflect a read error. The chain uses TRBV10-3 and TRBJ2-7, with D perhaps TRBD1 (6 bases). The CDR3 runs to 13 residues. The V gene's germline CDR1 is ENHRY and CDR2 SYGVKD. CDR3 DNA: TGTGCCACCAGTTGGGACATCTACTACGAGCAGTACTTC. Translating gives CATSWDIYYEQYF.

V and J are TRBV5-6 and TRBJ1-1; TRBD1 is a possible D gene (6 bases). Trimming left V 4 bases short and J 7 bases short, with 20 bases between. The CDR3 has 15 amino acids. From germline, CDR1 is SGHDT and CDR2 YYEEEE. CDR3 sequence reads: CASSRIASGADEAFF. The CDR3 DNA is TGTGCCAGCAGCAGGATTGCATCGGGGGCCGATGAAGCTTTCTTT.

The chain employs TRBV2 and TRBJ1-6; D is unclear. CDR3 length: 14 residues. V gave up 2 bases and J gave up 2 bases, with 4 bases separating them. Germline V gives CDR1 SNHLY, CDR2 FYNNEI. The CDR3 protein is CASSEQTYNSPLHF. For the CDR3, the DNA is TGTGCCAGCAGTGAACAGACCTATAATTCACCCCTCCACTTT.

This chain uses TRBV5-8 with TRBJ2-3; D assignment may be TRBD1 or TRBD2 (6 bases each). Trimming removed 2 bases from V and 5 bases from J, with 12 bases in between. This CDR3 spans 14 amino acids. CDR1 is SGHTS and CDR2 is YDEGEE in the germline V gene. The CDR3 DNA reads TGTGCCAGCAGCTTTGGGGGGCCTAAAGATACGCAGTATTTT. Translating gives CASSFGGPKDTQYF.

The chain recombines TRBV5-1 with TRBJ1-6; perhaps TRBD1 as D (6 bases). V lost 5 bases, J lost 10 bases, and 16 bases lay in between. The CDR3 is 14 residues long. Germline V gene sequence: CDR1 SGHRS, CDR2 YFSETQ. The CDR3 DNA reads TGCGCCAGCAGAAAGGACAGCCAGGGCTCACCCCTCCACTTT. Protein product: CASRKDSQGSPLHF.

Concerning this clone: The identical CDR3 is also encoded by other nucleotide sequences in the sample. This sequence joins TRBV2 and TRBJ1-5; D remains ambiguous. Germline CDR1 SNHLY, CDR2 FYNNEI. Deletions cut 6 bases from V and 1 base from J, with 10 bases between. The CDR3 is 14 amino acids. The CDR3 region has the DNA TGTGCCAGCAGCGAGGACGTCAGCAATCAGCCCCAGCATTTT. Translation: CASSEDVSNQPQHF.

The rearrangement joins TRBV5-1 to TRBJ2-1; tentatively, D is TRBD1 (7 bases). The V gene's germline CDR1 is SGHRS and CDR2 YFSETQ. V lost 0 bases and J lost 10, with 11 bases in between. This CDR3 comprises 13 residues. The CDR3 here is CASSLVRDSEQFF. The CDR3 DNA is TGCGCCAGCAGCTTGGTGCGGGACAGCGAGCAGTTCTTC.

J is TRBJ1-4 and V is TRBV5-1; D is undetermined. Germline CDR1 reads SGHRS; CDR2 reads YFSETQ. V gave up 5 bases and J gave up 0 bases, with 11 bases separating them. This CDR3 has 15 residues. CDR3 sequence: CASRRIGATNEKLFF. DNA for the CDR3: TGCGCCAGCAGGAGGATCGGTGCAACTAATGAAAAACTGTTTTTT.

The rearrangement links TRBV7-2 to TRBJ2-5; D uncertain. V lost 1 base and J lost 2, with 8 bases in between. Looked up from germline, CDR1 is SGHTA and CDR2 is FQGNSA. The length of the CDR3 is 14 residues. CDR3 amino acids: CASSLVSMQETQYF. The CDR3 nucleotides read TGTGCCAGCAGCTTAGTTTCCATGCAAGAGACCCAGTACTTC. The full variable domain, with the rest looked up from reference TRBV7-2 and TRBJ2-5, is GAGVSQSPSNKVTEKGKDVELRCDPISGHTALYWYRQSLGQGLEFLIYFQGNSAPDKSGLPSDRFSAERTGGSVSTLTIQRTQQEDSAVYLCASSLVSMQETQYFGPGTRLLVL.

About this clone itself: This CDR3 is also generated by other DNA sequences in the sample. The rearrangement uses TRBV5-1 and TRBJ1-2; no reliable D call. CDR3 length: 13 amino acids. The germline V and J ends were trimmed by 0 bases and 2 bases, with 5 bases remaining between them. CDR1 SGHRS and CDR2 YFSETQ come from the germline V gene. The CDR3 loop is CASSLDTNYGYTF. The DNA of the CDR3 is TGCGCCAGCAGCTTGGACACGAACTATGGCTACACCTTC.

V usage is TRBV11-2 and J usage is TRBJ2-2; D is undetermined. V was pared by 3 bases and J by 7 bases, with 12 bases between. Looked up from germline, CDR1 is SGHAT and CDR2 is FQNNGV. This CDR3 comprises 14 residues. The CDR3 DNA is TGTGCCAGCAGCTTCGGCGGCGTGGGCGGGGAGCTGTTTTTT. Amino acid sequence: CASSFGGVGGELFF.

J is TRBJ2-2 and V is TRBV9, with 9 bases that match TRBD1. J gave up 13 bases and V 2 bases, and 6 bases lay outside the gene matches. The CDR3 covers 13 residues. Per the germline V gene, CDR1 is SGDLS and CDR2 is YYNGEE. The CDR3 reads CASSVTGGGRLFF. CDR3 nucleotides: TGTGCCAGCAGCGTGACAGGGGGAGGTCGGCTGTTTTTT.

About this clone: The sample carries other DNA sequences with the same CDR3. The chain employs TRBV7-2 and TRBJ1-1; D perhaps matches TRBD1 (6 bases). The germline V and J ends were trimmed by 1 base and 4 bases, with 7 bases remaining between them. The CDR3 contains 13 residues. Germline CDR1 SGHTA, CDR2 FQGNSA. This CDR3 is CASSLEQGTEAFF. CDR3 nucleotides: TGTGCCAGCAGCTTAGAACAGGGCACTGAAGCTTTCTTT.

This clone was observed a handful of times. The chain is built from TRBV6-1 and TRBJ2-7; no definite D call. Germline assignment: CDR1 MNHNS and CDR2 SASEGT. Deletions cut 6 bases from V and 7 bases from J, with 19 bases between. The CDR3 contains 14 residues. The CDR3 coding sequence is TGTGCCAGCAGGTTCGAGCTCGTGACATGGGAGCAGTACTTC. Protein: CASRFELVTWEQYF.

The genes are TRBV11-2 and TRBJ2-3, with D perhaps TRBD1 or TRBD2 (6 bases each). V lost 5 bases and J 1 base, leaving 16 bases between the germline ends. The CDR3 is 16 amino acids. Germline assignment: CDR1 SGHAT and CDR2 FQNNGV. This CDR3 reads CASSPVLGGGTDTQYF. CDR3 nucleotide sequence: TGTGCCAGCAGCCCGGTTCTCGGGGGCGGCACAGATACGCAGTATTTT.

The V call is TRBV18, the J call TRBJ2-7; no firm D call. Trimming pared 0 bases from V and 0 bases from J, leaving 9 bases between. This CDR3 is 15 amino acids long. CDR1 and CDR2 (germline): KGHSH, LQKENI. The CDR3 loop is CASSPPNRPSYEQYF. For the CDR3, the DNA is TGTGCCAGCTCACCACCGAATCGACCCTCCTACGAGCAGTACTTC.

The CDR3 spells CASRGGASSYNEQFF. CDR3 nucleotides: TGTGCCAGCCGAGGGGGGGCATCGTCTTACAATGAGCAGTTCTTC. The chain carries TRBV6-1 and TRBJ2-1; tentative D call: TRBD2 (7 bases). Looked up from germline, CDR1 is MNHNS and CDR2 is SASEGT. V was cut by 8 bases and J by 4 bases, with 18 bases left in between. This CDR3 is built from 15 residues.

Comment on this clone: Distinct nucleotide sequences in the sample also encode this CDR3. The chain employs TRBV19 and TRBJ2-7; 8 bases agree with TRBD1. Germline V CDR1 and CDR2: LNHDA, SQIVND (reference sequence). The CDR3 runs 13 residues. Germline trimming cut 5 bases from V and 3 bases from J; bases unmatched to any gene: 3. The CDR3 nucleotides are TGTGCCAGTAGTCTCGGACAGGGCTACGAGCAGTACTTC. Translated, it gives CASSLGQGYEQYF.